Listed below are T cell receptor beta chains from one sample, sequenced in a study of T cell responses to AZD1222 COVID-19 vaccine. The method was immunoSEQ multiplex PCR; TCRdb's version includes in-frame clones alone and lacks a portion of them. Of about 53,000 clones in the sample, 70% to 85% were seen once. Source: peripheral blood, taken on day 0 of AZD1222 vaccination. The receptors here all came from an adult in good health. CDR3s include the opening cysteine and the closing phenylalanine or tryptophan. The D gene is left open where the match is weak.

d_call: TRBD1
v_call: TRBV24-1
j_call: TRBJ2-1
cdr3_aa: CATSDLRDSSREQFF
cdr3_nt: TGTGCCACCAGTGATCTCCGGGACAGTTCCCGTGAGCAGTTCTTC

d_call: -
v_call: TRBV10-3
j_call: TRBJ2-7
cdr3_aa: CAIRGGSDEQYF
cdr3_nt: TGTGCCATCAGGGGGGGCTCCGACGAGCAGTACTTC

d_call: TRBD2
v_call: TRBV7-8
j_call: TRBJ2-1
cdr3_aa: CASSPGTSVYNEQFF
cdr3_nt: TGTGCCAGCAGCCCCGGGACTAGCGTCTACAATGAGCAGTTCTTC

d_call: TRBD1
v_call: TRBV19
j_call: TRBJ2-7
cdr3_aa: CASRGGRYEQYF
cdr3_nt: TGTGCCAGTAGAGGGGGCCGCTACGAGCAGTACTTC

d_call: -
v_call: TRBV20-1
j_call: TRBJ1-2
cdr3_aa: CSASRGNGYTF
cdr3_nt: TGCAGTGCTAGTCGTGGGAATGGCTACACCTTC

d_call: -
v_call: TRBV6-4
j_call: TRBJ2-2
cdr3_aa: CARDRDPNTGELFF
cdr3_nt: TGTGCCAGAGACCGGGACCCTAACACCGGGGAGCTGTTTTTT

d_call: TRBD1
v_call: TRBV5-1
j_call: TRBJ1-2
cdr3_aa: CASTTTGEGGYTF
cdr3_nt: TGCGCCAGCACAACGACAGGGGAGGGTGGCTACACCTTC

d_call: -
v_call: TRBV5-1
j_call: TRBJ1-2
cdr3_aa: CASSPGGPLGYTF
cdr3_nt: TGCGCCAGCAGCCCCGGGGGGCCCCTCGGCTACACCTTC

d_call: -
v_call: TRBV27
j_call: TRBJ2-2
cdr3_aa: CASSLRSRNTGELFF
cdr3_nt: TGTGCCAGCAGTTTAAGGTCGCGTAACACCGGGGAGCTGTTTTTT

d_call: -
v_call: TRBV11-2
j_call: TRBJ1-1
cdr3_aa: CASSQTGRGDTEAFF
cdr3_nt: TGTGCCAGCAGTCAAACAGGCCGAGGGGACACTGAAGCTTTCTTT